This T cell receptor (beta chain) was recorded in a study of T-cell reconstitution after alpha-beta-depleted transplantation in children. Library preparation (for TCRbeta) was performed with unique molecular identifiers. TCRdb recomputed calls from the PCR reads with MiXCR, one row per CDR3 protein. The data hold approximately 44,000 distinct CDR3 sequences, with less than 6% observed a single time. The V and J ends lost 10 bases and 1 base, in that order; junction bases with no gene match: 6. The CDR3 contains 13 residues. The germline gives CDR1 ENHRY, CDR2 SYGVKD. In this sample, this clonotype turned up a few times.

The chain is built from TRBV10-3 and TRBJ2-5, with 7 bases aligning to TRBD1. Specimen: PBMCs, mostly from graft donor cells, collected 60 days after TCRalphabeta/CD19-depleted stem cell transplant. This clonotype originated in a female patient aged 2-9 years who had a stem cell transplant for aplastic anemia, so the T cells may come from the graft donor. The CDR3 region is CATNRGPQETQYF. DNA of the CDR3: TGTGCCACCAACAGGGGCCCCCAAGAGACCCAGTACTTC.